The 20 T cell receptor beta chains below come from one sample, sequenced in a study of shared clonotypes between healthy human individuals. The data were produced by immunoSEQ multiplex PCR, yet TCRdb's version contains in-frame clones alone and is incomplete. Of fewer than 1.6 million clones listed, approximately 98.5% are singletons. Sequenced input: naive CD4+ T cells sorted from blood. The subset is: CD45RA+ positively selected. All receptors come from a man aged 25 to 40 in good health.

J is TRBJ2-7 and V is TRBV20-1, with D hard to call. The germline V gene has CDR1 DFQATT and CDR2 SNEGSKA (reference sequence). This CDR3 has 11 residues. Trimming took 5 bases from V and 4 from J, leaving 9 bases between them. CDR3 loop: CSALMGYEQYF. The DNA for the CDR3 is TGCAGTGCTCTAATGGGTTACGAGCAGTACTTC.

The rearrangement uses TRBV5-4 and TRBJ2-3; 12 bases agree with TRBD1. CDR1 is SGHNT and CDR2 is YYREEE in the germline V gene (reference sequence). Trimming at V came to 0 bases and at J to 5 bases, leaving 7 bases not matched to a gene. CDR3 length: 17 amino acids. Written as DNA, the CDR3 is TGTGCCAGCAGCTTGGGTGGGGGACAGGGGGCTGGAGATACGCAGTATTTT. As protein: CASSLGGGQGAGDTQYF.

This clone appeared once. The chain employs TRBV5-1 and TRBJ2-1, with D maybe TRBD2 (6 bases). The CDR3 is 15 residues long. In germline, CDR1 is SGHRS, CDR2 YFSETQ. The ends were cut back, 1 base at V and 0 bases at J, with 8 bases in the middle. The DNA of the CDR3 is TGCGCCAGCAGCTTGCGCGGGGACTCCTACAATGAGCAGTTCTTC. Translating it yields CASSLRGDSYNEQFF. Using reference TRBV5-1 and TRBJ2-1 for the parts outside the CDR3, the full variable domain is KAGVTQTPRYLIKTRGQQVTLSCSPISGHRSVSWYQQTPGQGLQFLFEYFSETQRNKGNFPGRFSGRQFSNSRSEMNVSTLELGDSALYLCASSLRGDSYNEQFFGPGTRLTVL.

This chain links TRBV6-1 with TRBJ2-5, with 7 positions matching TRBD2. V trimming: 2 bases; J trimming: 1 base; junction bases outside the gene matches: 19. The CDR3 spans 20 residues. CDR1 is MNHNS, CDR2 SASEGT, per germline. CDR3 in amino acids: CASSERVGRRRASGQETQYF. CDR3 sequence (DNA): TGTGCCAGCAGTGAAAGAGTGGGCAGAAGGAGGGCTAGCGGCCAAGAGACCCAGTACTTC.

J is TRBJ1-1 and V is TRBV11-2; TRBD1 matches at 10 bases. V dropped 5 bases and J dropped 2; count of bases not matched to a gene: 8. Germline V CDR1 and CDR2: SGHAT, FQNNGV. The CDR3 is 16 residues long. The CDR3 nucleotides are TGTGCCAGCAGCACGGGACAGGGGTTGGGAAACACTGAAGCTTTCTTT. As protein: CASSTGQGLGNTEAFF.

This chain joins TRBV5-1 and TRBJ2-7; D unclear. V lost 9 bases and J lost 5, with 24 bases in between. The germline V gene has CDR1 SGHRS and CDR2 YFSETQ. The CDR3 runs to 15 residues. CDR3 bases: TGCGCCACAAAACCGGGCCCCGCGGATACCCACGAGCAGTACTTC. It codes for CATKPGPADTHEQYF.

The chain combines TRBV7-9 with TRBJ1-5; D remains ambiguous. Trimming removed 1 base from V and 4 bases from J, with 5 bases in between. The germline gives CDR1 SEHNR, CDR2 FQNEAQ (reference sequence). The CDR3 has 13 amino acids. This CDR3 reads CASSLDANQPQHF. The CDR3, as DNA: TGTGCCAGCAGCTTAGACGCGAATCAGCCCCAGCATTTT.

CDR3 loop: CASRQGPETQYF. The CDR3, as DNA: TGTGCCAGCAGGCAGGGCCCAGAGACCCAGTACTTC. This chain connects TRBV6-6 to TRBJ2-5, with a weak D call TRBD1 (5 bases). The V end was cut by 6 bases, the J end by 4 bases, with 9 bases between. Germline V CDR1 and CDR2: MNHNY, SVGAGI (reference sequence). The CDR3 length is 12 residues.

The V and J genes are TRBV27 and TRBJ1-2; TRBD1 matches at 8 bases. Trimming took 7 bases from V and 3 from J; bases not matched to a gene: 13. Germline assignment: CDR1 MNHEY and CDR2 SMNVEV (reference sequence). The CDR3 is 16 residues long. In DNA form, the CDR3 reads TGTGCCAGCAAGATCGGGGCAGGGGGCTCCCACTATGGCTACACCTTC. Its protein is CASKIGAGGSHYGYTF.

The J gene is TRBJ2-3, the V gene TRBV5-1; possibly TRBD1 for D (5 bases). V shed 4 bases and J shed 0 bases, with 15 bases lying between them. The CDR3 totals 16 residues. Per germline, CDR1 SGHRS and CDR2 YFSETQ. The CDR3 spells CASSLPTVSSTDTQYF. DNA of the CDR3: TGCGCCAGCAGCCTACCGACAGTTTCTAGCACAGATACGCAGTATTTT.

The rearrangement links TRBV19 to TRBJ1-3; D remains unclear. This CDR3 comprises 16 residues. CDR1 LNHDA and CDR2 SQIVND come from the germline V gene (reference sequence). Trimming shortened V by 5 bases and J by 0 bases, and 14 bases separated the two germline ends. In DNA, the CDR3 is TGTGCCAGTAGTCCCAATAATCTGAACTCTGGAAACACCATATATTTT. Its translation is CASSPNNLNSGNTIYF.

V is TRBV6-5 and J is TRBJ2-7; 7 nucleotides match TRBD2. V lost 7 bases, J lost 1 base, and 10 bases stayed unmatched. The V gene's germline CDR1 is MNHEY and CDR2 SVGAGI. The CDR3 totals 15 residues. CDR3 DNA sequence: TGTGCCAGCACACCTTGGGGGAGGGCGTCCTACGAGCAGTACTTC. Its protein product is CASTPWGRASYEQYF.

V gene TRBV4-3 combines with J gene TRBJ2-3; perhaps D is TRBD1 or TRBD2 (5 bases each). V shed 1 base and J shed 2 bases, with 13 bases lying between them. Germline V lookup: CDR1 LGHNA, CDR2 YSLEER. There are 16 residues in the CDR3. As DNA, the CDR3 is TGCGCCAGCAGCCAAGTTGGGGGAGCCGTCACAGATACGCAGTATTTT. Translation: CASSQVGGAVTDTQYF.

With respect to this clone: Other DNA sequences within the sample encode an identical CDR3. V and J are TRBV5-1 and TRBJ1-1, with D possibly TRBD1 on 5 matching bases. Per the germline V gene, CDR1 is SGHRS and CDR2 is YFSETQ. V was pared by 0 bases and J by 1 base, with 10 bases between. The CDR3 runs 15 residues. DNA of the CDR3: TGCGCCAGCAGCTTGGTTGGAGGGACGAACACTGAAGCTTTCTTT. Translated, it gives CASSLVGGTNTEAFF.

This clone appeared once. The rearrangement uses TRBV9 and TRBJ1-3, with a tentative D call TRBD1 (5 bases). V lost 3 bases and J 0 bases, leaving 16 bases between the germline ends. This CDR3 spans 17 amino acids. The germline V gene has CDR1 SGDLS and CDR2 YYNGEE. CDR3 in DNA: TGTGCCAGCAGCGAGAGGGGAAAGGGACTCTCTGGAAACACCATATATTTT. Translated: CASSERGKGLSGNTIYF.

This rearrangement joins TRBV2 to TRBJ2-7, with 10 bases matching TRBD2. Trimming removed 6 bases from V and 4 bases from J; junction bases left unmatched: 6. CDR1 SNHLY and CDR2 FYNNEI come from the germline V gene. The CDR3 loop spans 14 amino acids. CDR3 sequence (DNA): TGTGCCAGCAGCACGACTAGCGGGCATTACGAGCAGTACTTC. Translation: CASSTTSGHYEQYF.

The V call is TRBV27, the J call TRBJ2-7, with 11 bases lining up with TRBD1. In germline, CDR1 is MNHEY, CDR2 SMNVEV (reference sequence). The J segment lost 4 bases and the V segment lost 2 bases, leaving 4 bases of the junction unmatched. CDR3 length: 15 residues. The CDR3 is CASSLTDRGLYEQYF. In DNA, the CDR3 is TGTGCCAGCAGTTTAACGGACAGGGGGCTGTACGAGCAGTACTTC.

The rearrangement uses TRBV7-9 and TRBJ1-1; the D gene is possibly TRBD1 (5 bases). Trimming took 2 bases from V and 0 from J, leaving 10 bases between them. There are 15 residues in the CDR3. Germline V gene sequence: CDR1 SEHNR, CDR2 FQNEAQ (reference sequence). CDR3 sequence reads: CASSLLGALNTEAFF. The CDR3, as DNA: TGTGCCAGCAGCTTACTCGGGGCCTTGAACACTGAAGCTTTCTTT.

This sequence joins TRBV21-1 and TRBJ2-3; the table calls TRBD1, which could not be checked here. TRBV21-1 constitutes a pseudogene. The CDR3 spans 17 residues. DNA of the CDR3: TGTGCCAGCAGCAATCGCGACAGGTCCTCAGCCACAGATACGCAGTATTTT. Translating it yields CASSNRDRSSATDTQYF.

V and J are TRBV7-6 and TRBJ1-1; D remains ambiguous. The CDR3 has 15 amino acids. The V end lost 1 base, the J end lost 2 bases, and 11 bases lay between the germline ends. Germline CDR1 reads SGHVS; CDR2 reads FNYEAQ. The CDR3 spells CASSLVTGPNTEAFF. Here the CDR3 DNA reads TGTGCCAGCAGCTTAGTCACCGGCCCCAACACTGAAGCTTTCTTT. Drawing the rest from reference TRBV7-6 and TRBJ1-1, the complete variable domain is GAGVSQSPRYKVTKRGQDVALRCDPISGHVSLYWYRQALGQGPEFLTYFNYEAQQDKSGLPNDRFSAERPEGSISTLTIQRTEQRDSAMYRCASSLVTGPNTEAFFGQGTRLTVV.